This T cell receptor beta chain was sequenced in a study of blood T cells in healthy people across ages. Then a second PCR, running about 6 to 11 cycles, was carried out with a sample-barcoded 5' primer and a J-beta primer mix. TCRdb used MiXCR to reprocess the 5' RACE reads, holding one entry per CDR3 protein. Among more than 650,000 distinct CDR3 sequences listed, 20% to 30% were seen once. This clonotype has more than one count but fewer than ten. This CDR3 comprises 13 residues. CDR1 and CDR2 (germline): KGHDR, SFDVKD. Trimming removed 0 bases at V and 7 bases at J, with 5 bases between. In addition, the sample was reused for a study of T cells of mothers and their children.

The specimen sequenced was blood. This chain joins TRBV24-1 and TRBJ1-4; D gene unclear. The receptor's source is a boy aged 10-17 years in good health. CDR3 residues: CATSDLGREKLFF. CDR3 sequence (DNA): TGTGCCACCAGTGATTTGGGGCGTGAAAAACTGTTTTTT.